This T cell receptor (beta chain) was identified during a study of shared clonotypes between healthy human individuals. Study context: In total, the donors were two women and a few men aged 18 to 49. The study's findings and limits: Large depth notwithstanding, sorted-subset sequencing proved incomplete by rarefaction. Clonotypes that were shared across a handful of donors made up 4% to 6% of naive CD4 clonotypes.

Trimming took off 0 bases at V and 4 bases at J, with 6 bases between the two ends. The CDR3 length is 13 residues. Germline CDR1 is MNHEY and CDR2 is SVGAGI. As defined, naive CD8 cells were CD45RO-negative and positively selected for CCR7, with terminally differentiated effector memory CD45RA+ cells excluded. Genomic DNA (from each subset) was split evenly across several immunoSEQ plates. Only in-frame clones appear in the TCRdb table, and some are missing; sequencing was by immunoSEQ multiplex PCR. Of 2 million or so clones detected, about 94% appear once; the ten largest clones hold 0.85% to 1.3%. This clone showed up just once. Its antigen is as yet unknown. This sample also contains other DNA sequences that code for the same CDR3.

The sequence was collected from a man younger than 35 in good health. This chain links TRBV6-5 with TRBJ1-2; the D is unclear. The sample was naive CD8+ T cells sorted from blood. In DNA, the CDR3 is TGTGCCAGCAGTTACTCTCGGGGCTATGGCTACACCTTC. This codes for CASSYSRGYGYTF.